A selection of T cell receptor beta chains follows, all from one sample in a study of CD8+ T cells in alopecia areata. Method: immunoSEQ multiplex PCR; TCRdb's copy keeps in-frame clones and lacks some. The sample contains 95,000 to 100,000 clones, 50% to 75% of which appear only once. Material: CD8+ T cells sorted from blood, obtained at week 4, from a patient treated with tofacitinib. These receptors were collected from a human donor with alopecia areata. CDR3s include the opening cysteine and the closing phenylalanine or tryptophan. The D gene is left open where the match is weak. Clone size is shown for a subset of rows, as once, few, many or a class of expanded clone.

j_call d_call v_call clone_size cdr3_aa cdr3_nt
TRBJ2-1 TRBD2 TRBV29-1 NA CSVEDFSLGLAGPEQFF TGCAGCGTTGAAGATTTTTCCCTCGGACTAGCGGGACCTGAGCAGTTCTTC
TRBJ1-1 NA TRBV28 NA CASSFFGTANTEAFF TGTGCCAGCAGTTTCTTTGGAACAGCGAACACTGAAGCTTTCTTT
TRBJ2-2 TRBD1 TRBV7-9 NA CASSSGTGYGSGELFF TGTGCCAGCAGCTCCGGGACAGGGTATGGATCCGGGGAGCTGTTTTTT
TRBJ2-1 NA TRBV27 NA CASSLGLHYNEQFF TGTGCCAGCAGTTTGGGGTTACACTACAATGAGCAGTTCTTC
TRBJ1-5 TRBD1 TRBV4-1 NA CASSSTGGENQPQHF TGCGCCAGCAGCTCCACAGGGGGAGAAAATCAGCCCCAGCATTTT
TRBJ2-6 TRBD1 TRBV7-9 NA CASSLWTGEPSGANVLTF TGTGCCAGCAGCTTATGGACAGGGGAACCCTCTGGGGCCAACGTCCTGACTTTC
TRBJ2-3 TRBD1 TRBV5-1 few CANPFLGTGARRSTDTQYF TGCGCCAACCCCTTCCTAGGGACAGGGGCGAGGCGGAGCACAGATACGCAGTATTTT
TRBJ1-2 TRBD1 TRBV25-1 NA CASSESTGGYYGYTF TGTGCCAGCAGTGAAAGTACAGGGGGTTACTATGGCTACACCTTC
TRBJ2-1 TRBD2 TRBV5-1 few CASSLLARTGPYNEQFF TGCGCCAGCAGCCTACTAGCGCGAACTGGGCCCTACAATGAGCAGTTCTTC
TRBJ2-7 NA TRBV27 NA CASSFVGEREQYF TGTGCCAGCAGTTTTGTCGGGGAGCGGGAGCAGTACTTC
TRBJ2-1 NA TRBV30 once CAWSFAFNEQFF TGTGCCTGGAGTTTTGCGTTCAATGAGCAGTTCTTC
TRBJ1-2 TRBD1 TRBV19 NA CASSIPGGIEDGYTF TGTGCCAGTAGTATACCAGGGGGCATTGAGGATGGCTACACCTTC
TRBJ2-5 NA TRBV5-6 NA CASSLVRAHNTETQYF TGTGCCAGCAGCTTGGTTAGGGCGCACAATACAGAGACCCAGTACTTC
TRBJ2-7 NA TRBV19 few CASMTGDEQYF TGTGCCAGTATGACAGGCGACGAGCAGTACTTC
TRBJ1-1 NA TRBV6-5 NA CASSYSPTGTEAFF TGTGCCAGCAGTTACTCCCCGACAGGCACTGAAGCTTTCTTT
TRBJ1-2 NA TRBV29-1 NA CSVEVVREDYGYTF TGCAGCGTTGAAGTGGTCAGGGAAGACTATGGCTACACCTTC
TRBJ2-3 NA TRBV5-1 NA CASSQRTSTDTQYF TGCGCCAGCAGCCAACGGACTAGCACAGATACGCAGTATTTT
TRBJ2-5 NA TRBV4-1 once CASSLTPGPRVETQYF TGCGCCAGCAGCCTAACTCCGGGCCCGAGGGTCGAGACCCAGTACTTC
TRBJ2-1 TRBD2 TRBV15 NA CATSVGGVYREGLIYNEQFF TGTGCCACCAGCGTGGGGGGGGTTTATCGAGAGGGCCTAATCTACAATGAGCAGTTCTTC
TRBJ2-3 NA TRBV27 NA CASSPAWQSTDTQYF TGTGCCAGCAGTCCCGCGTGGCAGAGCACAGATACGCAGTATTTT
TRBJ2-2 NA TRBV4-2 NA CASRTVNTGELFF TGTGCCAGCCGTACGGTGAACACCGGGGAGCTGTTTTTT
TRBJ2-5 NA TRBV6-5 NA CASSYRAAVQETQYF TGTGCCAGCAGTTACAGGGCGGCAGTCCAAGAGACCCAGTACTTC
TRBJ2-1 NA TRBV5-6 NA CASSLAQMDNEQFF TGTGCCAGCAGCTTGGCGCAGATGGACAATGAGCAGTTCTTC
TRBJ1-2 NA TRBV27 NA CASSFAGPIGYGYTF TGTGCCAGCAGTTTCGCAGGGCCTATTGGCTATGGCTACACCTTC
TRBJ2-1 TRBD2 TRBV19 NA CASSILTSGIYNEQFF TGTGCCAGTAGTATATTGACTAGCGGAATCTACAATGAGCAGTTCTTC
TRBJ1-1 TRBD1 TRBV10-3 few CAIRDRGDTEAFF TGTGCCATCAGGGACAGGGGCGACACTGAAGCTTTCTTT
TRBJ1-5 TRBD1 TRBV7-9 few CASSLGTGGNQPQHF TGTGCCAGCAGCTTAGGGACAGGGGGCAATCAGCCCCAGCATTTT
TRBJ2-7 NA TRBV15 few CATGETYEQYF TGTGCCACAGGAGAGACCTACGAGCAGTACTTC
TRBJ2-7 TRBD2 TRBV2 NA CASETGGAHEQYF TGTGCCAGCGAAACGGGGGGGGCCCACGAGCAGTACTTC
TRBJ2-5 TRBD2 TRBV6-5 once CASRRLAGEQETQYF TGTGCCAGCAGGAGACTAGCGGGGGAGCAAGAGACCCAGTACTTC
TRBJ2-3 TRBD2 TRBV25-1 NA CASSGGSGTDTQYF TGTGCCAGCAGTGGCGGGAGTGGCACAGATACGCAGTATTTT
TRBJ2-1 NA TRBV11-2 few CASSLAPTGGEQFF TGTGCCAGCAGCTTAGCCCCCACGGGGGGCGAGCAGTTCTTC
TRBJ2-1 NA TRBV29-1 NA CSVEPGRDNEQFF TGCAGCGTTGAACCGGGACGGGATAATGAGCAGTTCTTC
TRBJ2-1 NA TRBV19 NA CASSIRGARSYNEQFF TGTGCCAGTAGTATAAGAGGGGCGCGCTCCTACAATGAGCAGTTCTTC
TRBJ1-1 NA TRBV4-1 NA CASSQTEMNTEAFF TGCGCCAGCAGCCAGACAGAAATGAACACTGAAGCTTTCTTT
TRBJ2-1 NA TRBV7-9 NA CASNPDSYNEQFF TGTGCCAGCAACCCGGACAGCTACAATGAGCAGTTCTTC
TRBJ2-1 NA TRBV4-3 few CASSRLELTGEQFF TGCGCCAGCAGCCGGTTAGAGCTTACCGGTGAGCAGTTCTTC
TRBJ2-2 NA TRBV4-1 few CASSENNANTGELFF TGCGCCAGCAGCGAAAATAATGCGAACACCGGGGAGCTGTTTTTT
TRBJ2-5 NA TRBV4-1 few CASSQDRETQYF TGCGCCAGCAGCCAAGATCGGGAGACCCAGTACTTC
TRBJ2-1 TRBD1 TRBV2 few CASKTYRGPSSYNEQFF TGTGCCAGCAAGACGTACAGGGGCCCAAGCTCCTACAATGAGCAGTTCTTC
TRBJ1-3 NA TRBV11-2 NA CASSLGRVLAGNTIYF TGTGCCAGCAGCTTAGGCAGAGTCTTAGCTGGAAACACCATATATTTT
TRBJ2-7 NA TRBV5-6 NA CASSLAAAAASYEQYF TGTGCCAGCAGCTTGGCCGCGGCAGCAGCCTCCTACGAGCAGTACTTC
TRBJ1-1 NA TRBV11-1 NA CASSQGSGTEAFF TGTGCCAGCAGCCAGGGGAGCGGCACTGAAGCTTTCTTT
TRBJ2-2 NA TRBV5-1 few CASSLGAGTNTGELFF TGCGCCAGCAGCTTGGGGGCGGGGACGAACACCGGGGAGCTGTTTTTT
TRBJ2-5 TRBD2 TRBV2 NA CASSDRGGIQETQYF TGTGCCAGCAGTGACCGCGGGGGGATCCAAGAGACCCAGTACTTC
TRBJ2-5 TRBD2 TRBV30 NA CAWSGLAGGGETQYF TGTGCCTGGAGTGGACTAGCGGGAGGGGGAGAGACCCAGTACTTC
TRBJ1-1 NA TRBV29-1 NA CSVEPTGTPVGVNTEAFF TGCAGCGTTGAACCCACCGGGACCCCCGTGGGGGTGAACACTGAAGCTTTCTTT
TRBJ1-1 NA TRBV7-9 NA CASMNGVGTEAFF TGTGCCAGCATGAACGGGGTGGGCACTGAAGCTTTCTTT
TRBJ2-7 TRBD2 TRBV30 NA CAWRAGLSGTSYEQYF TGTGCCTGGAGGGCAGGGCTAAGCGGGACTTCCTACGAGCAGTACTTC
TRBJ1-1 NA TRBV6-5 NA CASGGGTEAFF TGTGCCAGCGGGGGGGGCACTGAAGCTTTCTTT
TRBJ2-5 NA TRBV14 NA CASSLNPQETQYF TGTGCCAGCAGCCTAAATCCTCAAGAGACCCAGTACTTC
TRBJ1-1 NA TRBV29-1 NA CSVEGVRGYTEAFF TGCAGCGTTGAGGGGGTGCGGGGGTACACTGAAGCTTTCTTT
TRBJ2-6 TRBD1 TRBV4-1 NA CASSLQGAGSGANVLTF TGCGCCAGCAGCCTACAGGGGGCGGGATCTGGGGCCAACGTCCTGACTTTC
TRBJ1-4 NA TRBV11-2 few CASSLEYGGEKLFF TGTGCCAGCAGCTTGGAATACGGTGGTGAAAAACTGTTTTTT
TRBJ1-3 NA TRBV5-6 NA CASSLGRGPGNTIYF TGTGCCAGCAGCTTGGGACGGGGGCCTGGAAACACCATATATTTT